The text below deals with one T cell receptor beta chain. This sample is part of a study of blood T cells in healthy people across ages. Through a sample-barcoded 5' primer and a J-beta primer mix, a second PCR was run for roughly 6 to 11 cycles. A single record per CDR3 protein comes from TCRdb applying MiXCR to the 5' RACE reads. The sample holds almost 1 million distinct CDR3 sequences, about 53% seen once. Germline lookup yields CDR1 DFQATT and CDR2 SNEGSKA (reference sequence). The ends lost 3 bases at V and 5 bases at J; junction bases unmatched: 3. The CDR3 is made up of 13 amino acids. This clonotype was sampled from a woman aged 55-69 years in good health. What was sequenced was blood. V and J are TRBV20-1 and TRBJ2-5, with TRBD1 matching over 10 bases. DNA for the CDR3: TGCAGTGCTAGGACAGGGGGCATTGAGACCCAGTACTTC. Its translation: CSARTGGIETQYF.